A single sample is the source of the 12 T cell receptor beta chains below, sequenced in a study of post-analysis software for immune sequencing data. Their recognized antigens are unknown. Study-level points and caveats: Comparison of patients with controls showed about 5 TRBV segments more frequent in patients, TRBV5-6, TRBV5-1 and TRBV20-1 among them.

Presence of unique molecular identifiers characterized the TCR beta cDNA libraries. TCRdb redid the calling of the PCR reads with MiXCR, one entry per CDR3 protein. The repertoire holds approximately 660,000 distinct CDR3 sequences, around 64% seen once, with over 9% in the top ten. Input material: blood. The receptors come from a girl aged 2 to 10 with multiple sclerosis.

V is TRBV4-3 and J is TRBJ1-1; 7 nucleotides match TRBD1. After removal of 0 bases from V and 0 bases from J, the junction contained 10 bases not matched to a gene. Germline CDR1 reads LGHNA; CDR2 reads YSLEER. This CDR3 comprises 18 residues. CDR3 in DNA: TGCGCCAGCAGCCAAGATCTTGGGGACAGCATTATGAACACTGAAGCTTTCTTT. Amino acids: CASSQDLGDSIMNTEAFF.

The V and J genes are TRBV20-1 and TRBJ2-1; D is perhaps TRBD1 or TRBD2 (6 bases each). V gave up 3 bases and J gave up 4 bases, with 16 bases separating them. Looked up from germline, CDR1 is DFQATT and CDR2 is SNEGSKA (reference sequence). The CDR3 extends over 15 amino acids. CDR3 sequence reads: CSASSGGGQYNEQFF. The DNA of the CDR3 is TGCAGTGCTAGTTCCGGAGGGGGACAATACAATGAGCAGTTCTTC.

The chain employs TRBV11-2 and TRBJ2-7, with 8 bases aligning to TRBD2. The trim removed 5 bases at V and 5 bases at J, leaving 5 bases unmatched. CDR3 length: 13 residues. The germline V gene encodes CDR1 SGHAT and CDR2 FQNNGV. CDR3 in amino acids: CASSQGLGHEQYF. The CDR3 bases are TGTGCCAGCAGCCAGGGACTAGGGCACGAGCAGTACTTC.

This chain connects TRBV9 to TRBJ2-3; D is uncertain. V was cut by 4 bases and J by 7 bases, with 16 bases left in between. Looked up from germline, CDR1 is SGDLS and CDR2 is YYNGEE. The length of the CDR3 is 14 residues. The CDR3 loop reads CASSPGDEWHTQYF. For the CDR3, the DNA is TGTGCCAGCAGCCCGGGCGATGAGTGGCATACGCAGTATTTT.

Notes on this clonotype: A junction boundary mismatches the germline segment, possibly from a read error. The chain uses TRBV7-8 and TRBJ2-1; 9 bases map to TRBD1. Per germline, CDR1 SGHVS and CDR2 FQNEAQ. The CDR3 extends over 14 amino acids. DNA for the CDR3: TGTGCCAGCAGCGACTGGGACAGGGACCATGAGCAGTGCTTC. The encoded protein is CASSDWDRDHEQCF.

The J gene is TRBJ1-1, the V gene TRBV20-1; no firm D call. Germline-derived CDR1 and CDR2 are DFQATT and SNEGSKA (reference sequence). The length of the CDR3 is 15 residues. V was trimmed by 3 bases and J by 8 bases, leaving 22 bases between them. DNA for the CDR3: TGCAGTGCTAGGCCACTCACACAGCGGACGGGGGAAGCTTTCTTT. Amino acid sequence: CSARPLTQRTGEAFF.

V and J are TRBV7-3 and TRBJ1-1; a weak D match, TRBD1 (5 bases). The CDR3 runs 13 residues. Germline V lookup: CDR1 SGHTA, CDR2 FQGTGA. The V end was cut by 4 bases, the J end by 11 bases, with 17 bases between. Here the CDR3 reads CASSWGGESRAFF. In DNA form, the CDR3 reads TGTGCCAGCAGCTGGGGCGGGGAATCACGGGCTTTCTTT.

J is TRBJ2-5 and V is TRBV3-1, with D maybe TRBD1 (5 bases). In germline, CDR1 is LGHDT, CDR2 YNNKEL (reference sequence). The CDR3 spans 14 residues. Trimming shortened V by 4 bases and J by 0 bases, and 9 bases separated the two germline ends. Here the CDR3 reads CASSRGHDQETQYF. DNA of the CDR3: TGTGCCAGCAGCCGGGGCCACGACCAAGAGACCCAGTACTTC.

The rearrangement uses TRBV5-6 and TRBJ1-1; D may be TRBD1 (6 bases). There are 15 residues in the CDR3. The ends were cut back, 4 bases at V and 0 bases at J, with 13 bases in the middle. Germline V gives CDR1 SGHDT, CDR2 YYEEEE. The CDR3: CASSLRQAMNTEAFF. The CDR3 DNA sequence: TGTGCCAGCAGCCTCCGACAGGCGATGAACACTGAAGCTTTCTTT.

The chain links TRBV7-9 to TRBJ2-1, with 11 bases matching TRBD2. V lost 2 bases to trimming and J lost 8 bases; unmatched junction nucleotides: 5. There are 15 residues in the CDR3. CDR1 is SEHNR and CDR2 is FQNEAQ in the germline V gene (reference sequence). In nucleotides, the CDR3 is TGTGCCAGCAGCTTATCACTAGCGGGAGTAGATGAGCAGTTCTTC. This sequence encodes CASSLSLAGVDEQFF.

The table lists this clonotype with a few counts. The CDR3 coding sequence is TGCGCCATCCCCGGGAGGGGCGTCGGGACTAGCGTAAACAATGAGCAGTTCTTC. Its translation: CAIPGRGVGTSVNNEQFF. V is TRBV4-1 and J is TRBJ2-1; TRBD2 agrees at 10 bases. The germline gives CDR1 MGHRA, CDR2 YSYEKL. This CDR3 contains 18 residues. The ends lost 10 bases at V and 5 bases at J; junction bases unmatched: 20.

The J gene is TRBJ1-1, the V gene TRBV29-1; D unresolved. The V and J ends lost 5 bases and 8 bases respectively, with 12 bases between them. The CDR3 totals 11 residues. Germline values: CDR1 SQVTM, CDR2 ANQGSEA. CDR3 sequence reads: CSVHGLTEAFF. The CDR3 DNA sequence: TGCAGCGTTCATGGACTGACCGAAGCTTTCTTT. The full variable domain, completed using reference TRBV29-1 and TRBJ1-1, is SAVISQKPSRDICQRGTSLTIQCQVDSQVTMMFWYRQQPGQSLTLIATANQGSEATYESGFVIDKFPISRPNLTFSTLTVSNMSPEDSSIYLCSVHGLTEAFFGQGTRLTVV.